This T cell receptor (beta chain) is from a study of blood T cell repertoires in COVID-19. Study summary: The origin of the acute and convalescent COVID-19 samples was the United States, Italy and Spain. Sources were T cells, B-cell-depleted T cells, or PBMCs; the material itself was cDNA or gDNA.

Trimming cost V 3 bases and J 5 bases; bases outside gene matches: 11. This CDR3 region has 15 residues. Germline CDR1 reads DFQATT; CDR2 reads SNEGSKA (reference sequence). Sequencing used immunoSEQ multiplex PCR; TCRdb keeps in-frame clones, though not all of them. The table lists about 38,000 clones, almost 90% of them singletons, with 20% to 30% in the top ten. The chain couples TRBV20-1 to TRBJ2-3; TRBD2 agrees at 7 bases. The sample was peripheral blood. The sequence was collected from a man in his sixties with active or convalescent COVID-19. The CDR3 protein is CSASLGVAGVDTQYF. In nucleotides, the CDR3 is TGCAGTGCTAGTTTAGGGGTTGCGGGGGTAGATACGCAGTATTTT.